Listed below are T cell receptor beta chains from one sample, sequenced in a study of T cell repertoires in cytomegalovirus infection. Each CDR3 protein is one row after TCRdb ran MiXCR on the reads. The sample contains 400,000 to 600,000 distinct CDR3 sequences, 40% to 50% of which appear only once. These receptors have no identified antigens. Sequencing was performed on cultured PBMCs, taken from culture after CMV antigen stimulation. The receptors derive from a human donor in good health (CMV status not recorded). Some clones in this sample may be carry-over from other donors' samples. Both conserved end residues are part of each CDR3. D genes are given only for firm matches. Size tells how often a clone was seen (once, few, many) or the class of an expanded clone, and some rows leave it out.

size	J	D	V	CDR3	DNA
NA	TRBJ2-7	NA	TRBV11-2	CASSLDFRYEQYF	TGTGCCAGCAGCTTAGATTTTCGTTACGAGCAGTACTTC
NA	TRBJ2-7	NA	TRBV6-1	CASLRAPGARNEQYF	TGTGCCAGCCTGAGGGCTCCGGGGGCGAGAAACGAGCAGTACTTC
NA	TRBJ1-5	TRBD1	TRBV28	CASSKPGQGLGPQHF	TGTGCCAGCAGTAAACCGGGACAGGGCTTGGGGCCCCAGCATTTT
few	TRBJ2-3	NA	TRBV4-3	CASSHDITPGDTQYF	TGCGCCAGCAGCCACGACATCACCCCCGGGGATACGCAGTATTTT
NA	TRBJ1-1	NA	TRBV11-3	CASSFMRNTEAFF	TGTGCCAGCAGTTTTATGCGGAACACTGAAGCTTTCTTT
few	TRBJ1-6	NA	TRBV12-3/TRBV12-4	CASSTTVVRSFNSPLHF	TGTGCCAGCAGTACTACTGTCGTTCGTTCGTTTAATTCACCCCTCCACTTT
NA	TRBJ2-2	NA	TRBV12-3/TRBV12-4	CASTHPPGLNTGELFF	TGTGCCAGCACCCACCCCCCGGGACTTAACACCGGGGAGCTGTTTTTT
NA	TRBJ2-1	NA	TRBV7-6	CASSLGPDLGEQFF	TGTGCCAGCAGCTTAGGTCCAGACCTCGGTGAGCAGTTCTTC
few	TRBJ2-7	NA	TRBV5-6	CASSLVDGSGEQYF	TGTGCCAGCAGCTTGGTGGACGGGAGTGGGGAGCAGTACTTC
NA	TRBJ2-5	NA	TRBV6-2/TRBV6-3	CASCMTLSQETQYF	TGTGCCAGCTGTATGACCCTAAGCCAAGAGACCCAGTACTTC
NA	TRBJ2-1	NA	TRBV6-2/TRBV6-3	CASKGSSYNEQFF	TGTGCCAGTAAAGGGAGCTCCTACAATGAGCAGTTCTTC
NA	TRBJ1-4	NA	TRBV7-2	CANSLETPNEKLFF	TGTGCCAACAGTCTCGAGACTCCTAATGAAAAACTGTTTTTT
NA	TRBJ1-1	NA	TRBV28	CASSLQGPEAFF	TGTGCCAGCAGTCTTCAGGGACCGGAAGCTTTCTTT
NA	TRBJ2-1	NA	TRBV7-8	CASSPTTSSYNEQFF	TGTGCCAGCAGCCCGACTACTAGCTCCTACAATGAGCAGTTCTTC
NA	TRBJ2-7	NA	TRBV7-2	CASSSQSRGGYEQYF	TGTGCCAGCAGCTCTCAATCCAGGGGAGGCTACGAGCAGTACTTC
NA	TRBJ2-7	NA	TRBV19	CASSRPGGGYEQYF	TGTGCCAGTAGTCGCCCCGGCGGAGGATACGAGCAGTACTTC
many	TRBJ2-3	NA	TRBV7-8	CASTSLLPDTQYF	TGTGCCAGCACGAGCTTACTCCCAGATACGCAGTATTTT